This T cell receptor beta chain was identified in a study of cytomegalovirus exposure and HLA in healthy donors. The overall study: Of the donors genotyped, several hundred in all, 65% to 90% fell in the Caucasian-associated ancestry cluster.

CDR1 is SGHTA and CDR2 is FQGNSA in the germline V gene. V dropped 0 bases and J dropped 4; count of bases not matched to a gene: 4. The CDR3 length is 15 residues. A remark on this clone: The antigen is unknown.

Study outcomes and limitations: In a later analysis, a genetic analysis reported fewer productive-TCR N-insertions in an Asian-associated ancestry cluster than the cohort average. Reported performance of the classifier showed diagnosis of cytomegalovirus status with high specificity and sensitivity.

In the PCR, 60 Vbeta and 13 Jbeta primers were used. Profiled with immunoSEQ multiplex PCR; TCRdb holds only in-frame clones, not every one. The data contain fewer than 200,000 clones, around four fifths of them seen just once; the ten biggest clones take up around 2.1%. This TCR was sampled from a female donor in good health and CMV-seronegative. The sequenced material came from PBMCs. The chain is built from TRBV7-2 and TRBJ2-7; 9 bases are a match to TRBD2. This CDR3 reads CASSLAWLAGYEQYF. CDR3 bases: TGTGCCAGCAGCTTAGCGTGGCTAGCGGGGTACGAGCAGTACTTC.